One and the same sample provided the 27 T cell receptor beta chains below, sequenced in a study of PD-1 blockade in classical Hodgkin lymphoma. Data came from immunoSEQ multiplex PCR; TCRdb stores just in-frame clones and leaves some out. This sample yields tens of thousands of clones, of which about 93% are seen a single time; 8% belongs to the top ten. All patients relapsed after autologous stem cell transplantation, and brentuximab vedotin exposure varied. This specimen consisted of peripheral blood mononuclear cells (PBMCs), obtained at baseline. These receptors were collected from a human donor with classical Hodgkin lymphoma.

This chain connects TRBV11-2 to TRBJ1-2; 10 bases are shared with TRBD1. Germline values: CDR1 SGHAT, CDR2 FQNNGV. This CDR3 has 17 amino acids. Unmatched junction bases numbered 13, after V lost 5 bases and J lost 4 bases. CDR3 DNA: TGTGCCAGCAGCAGTACCGGGACAGGGGCCCTAGCCTATGGCTACACCTTC. As protein: CASSSTGTGALAYGYTF.

This clone was found once. The rearrangement joins TRBV7-2 to TRBJ2-7; TRBD1 agrees at 8 bases. Germline lookup yields CDR1 SGHTA and CDR2 FQGNSA. This CDR3 has 15 amino acids. Trimming took 5 bases from V and 3 from J; bases not matched to a gene: 9. As DNA, the CDR3 is TGTGCCAGCAGCGCCAGGACAGGGACAGGCTACGAGCAGTACTTC. This sequence encodes CASSARTGTGYEQYF.

The rearrangement links TRBV7-8 to TRBJ1-4; D is uncertain. The V gene lost 2 bases and the J gene lost 4 bases, with 14 bases spanning the gap. Germline V gene data show CDR1 as SGHVS and CDR2 as FQNEAQ. CDR3 size: 16 residues. CDR3 loop: CASSLRPRIDNEKLFF. In DNA form, the CDR3 reads TGTGCCAGCAGCTTAAGACCTCGGATTGATAATGAAAAACTGTTTTTT.

In its sample, this clone was seen once. The chain employs TRBV7-9 and TRBJ1-1; 7 positions match TRBD1. The V and J ends lost 2 bases and 5 bases, in that order; junction bases with no gene match: 2. Germline lookup yields CDR1 SEHNR and CDR2 FQNEAQ (reference sequence). This CDR3 region has 13 residues. CDR3 DNA sequence: TGTGCCAGCAGCTTAACAGGGGAAACTGAAGCTTTCTTT. Residues: CASSLTGETEAFF.

This clone showed up just once. This chain connects TRBV6-1 to TRBJ2-3; the D is unclear. V was pared by 3 bases and J by 4 bases, with 11 bases between. The CDR3 totals 14 residues. The germline V gene encodes CDR1 MNHNS and CDR2 SASEGT. The DNA of the CDR3 is TGTGCCAGCAGTGAGGGATCGCGTCCAGATACGCAGTATTTT. It specifies CASSEGSRPDTQYF.

This chain uses TRBV27 with TRBJ2-7, with 8 bases matching TRBD1. Germline-derived CDR1 and CDR2 are MNHEY and SMNVEV (reference sequence). The ends lost 2 bases at V and 5 bases at J; junction bases unmatched: 11. The CDR3 contains 16 residues. The CDR3 is CASSLIQGVAYDEQYF. The CDR3 DNA reads TGTGCCAGCAGTTTAATACAGGGGGTAGCGTATGACGAGCAGTACTTC.

V and J are TRBV14 and TRBJ2-7, with TRBD2 matching over 8 bases. Trimming at V came to 8 bases and at J to 6 bases, leaving 9 bases not matched to a gene. Germline V gene lookup returns CDR1 SGHDN and CDR2 FVKESK. This CDR3 has 13 residues. DNA for the CDR3: TGTGCCAGCGGTGTTGGAACTAGCGGCGAGCAGTACTTC. This gives the protein CASGVGTSGEQYF.

The V and J genes are TRBV4-3 and TRBJ2-1, with TRBD2 matching 10 bases. Germline V gene sequence: CDR1 LGHNA, CDR2 YSLEER. V was clipped by 0 bases and J by 11 bases; unmatched bases: 10. The CDR3 has 16 residues. Here the CDR3 DNA reads TGCGCCAGCAGCCAAGAAGGAGGGCTAGCGGGAGCTCAGCAGTTCTTC. Residues: CASSQEGGLAGAQQFF.

This chain connects TRBV28 to TRBJ1-3, with D tentatively TRBD1 (5 bases). Looked up from germline, CDR1 is MDHEN and CDR2 is SYDVKM. The CDR3 loop spans 15 amino acids. Trimming stripped 1 base from V and 2 bases from J, with 9 bases between. CDR3 DNA sequence: TGTGCCAGCAGTTTATCCTCGGGGGCTGGAAACACCATATATTTT. Translating it yields CASSLSSGAGNTIYF.

The V call is TRBV29-1, the J call TRBJ2-2; TRBD1 might be the D (5 bases). The CDR3 covers 13 residues. V was cut by 3 bases and J by 5 bases, with 10 bases left in between. Per the germline V gene, CDR1 is SQVTM and CDR2 is ANQGSEA. The CDR3 coding sequence is TGCAGCGTTGATTCGCAGGGAACCGGGGAGCTGTTTTTT. Its protein product is CSVDSQGTGELFF.

This chain connects TRBV5-1 to TRBJ1-6; D possibly corresponds to TRBD1 (5 bases). CDR1 is SGHRS and CDR2 is YFSETQ in the germline V gene. CDR3 length: 13 residues. The V end was cut by 4 bases, the J end by 8 bases, with 10 bases between. The CDR3 is CASSRDPDSPLHF. The CDR3 nucleotides are TGCGCCAGCAGCAGGGACCCGGATTCACCCCTCCACTTT.

V gene TRBV18 combines with J gene TRBJ2-3; D is possibly TRBD1 or TRBD2 (5 bases each). Germline values: CDR1 KGHSH, CDR2 LQKENI. The CDR3 is 17 amino acids. The germline V and J ends were trimmed by 3 bases and 3 bases, with 19 bases remaining between them. The CDR3 sequence: CASSPGTESSITDTQYF. In DNA form, the CDR3 reads TGTGCCAGCTCACCGGGGACGGAGAGTAGTATTACAGATACGCAGTATTTT.

This sequence joins TRBV7-2 and TRBJ1-4, with 9 nucleotides matching TRBD1. The CDR3 is 15 residues long. V dropped 3 bases and J dropped 7; count of bases not matched to a gene: 6. Germline assignment: CDR1 SGHTA and CDR2 FQGNSA. As DNA, the CDR3 is TGTGCCAGCAGCTTCACAGGGGGCGAGGCTGAAAAACTGTTTTTT. Amino acids: CASSFTGGEAEKLFF.

This rearrangement joins TRBV6-6 to TRBJ2-5, with no clear D. This CDR3 region has 11 residues. Per germline, CDR1 MNHNY and CDR2 SVGAGI (reference sequence). V lost 5 bases, J lost 5 bases, and 6 bases lay in between. DNA of the CDR3: TGTGCCAGCAGTACGAGGGAGACCCAGTACTTC. This translates into CASSTRETQYF.

CDR3 bases: TGTGCCAGCAGTGAAGCGGAGGGCGCATATTCACCCCTCCACTTT. Amino acid sequence: CASSEAEGAYSPLHF. This chain links TRBV2 with TRBJ1-6; D is uncertain. This CDR3 has 15 residues. Trimming shortened V by 0 bases and J by 8 bases, and 11 bases separated the two germline ends. The V gene's germline CDR1 is SNHLY and CDR2 FYNNEI.

In DNA, the CDR3 is TGTGCCAGCAGCTTAGGCCGACTAGCGGGAGGCTACAATGAGCAGTTCTTC. Encoded protein: CASSLGRLAGGYNEQFF. The genes are TRBV11-2 and TRBJ2-1; TRBD2 matches 13 bases. The germline gives CDR1 SGHAT, CDR2 FQNNGV. This CDR3 region has 17 residues. V lost 1 base and J lost 3; bases outside the gene matches: 3.

V is TRBV7-9 and J is TRBJ2-6; 8 positions agree with TRBD1. V was clipped by 3 bases and J by 2 bases; unmatched bases: 0. The CDR3 loop spans 15 amino acids. Germline V gene data show CDR1 as SEHNR and CDR2 as FQNEAQ (reference sequence). The CDR3 DNA reads as TGTGCCAGCAGCTTCAGGGGGCCTGGGGCCAACGTCCTGACTTTC. This sequence encodes CASSFRGPGANVLTF.

V gene TRBV12-1 combines with J gene TRBJ2-1; TRBD2, the table's D call, was not compared with the DNA. TRBV12-1 is reported as a pseudogene. The CDR3 length is 16 residues. CDR3 loop: CASSLLTPGLSNEQFF. For the CDR3, the DNA is TGTGCCAGCAGCTTGCTAACCCCGGGACTCAGCAATGAGCAGTTCTTC.

This rearrangement joins TRBV29-1 to TRBJ1-2; maybe TRBD1 (5 bases). Per the germline V gene, CDR1 is SQVTM and CDR2 is ANQGSEA. The CDR3 runs 12 residues. Between the trimmed V and J ends, which lost 4 bases and 5 bases, there was a span of 11 bases. The CDR3, as DNA: TGCAGCGTTGTCGGACAATTTTATGGCTACACCTTC. This gives the protein CSVVGQFYGYTF.

This chain connects TRBV28 to TRBJ1-3, with 8 bases fitting TRBD1. Germline CDR1 is MDHEN and CDR2 is SYDVKM. The CDR3 has 15 amino acids. The ends lost 5 bases at V and 3 bases at J; junction bases unmatched: 6. The CDR3, as DNA: TGTGCCAGCAGTCCCTTGACAGGGGTTGGAAACACCATATATTTT. This translates into CASSPLTGVGNTIYF.

The V gene is TRBV2, the J gene TRBJ1-6, with 7 bases that match TRBD1. The CDR3 consists of 15 residues. Germline CDR1 and CDR2: SNHLY and FYNNEI. The trim removed 1 base at V and 7 bases at J, leaving 4 bases unmatched. CDR3 loop: CASSEGGTANSPLHF. CDR3 coding DNA: TGTGCCAGCAGTGAAGGGGGGACAGCGAATTCACCCCTCCACTTT.

This chain connects TRBV6-5 to TRBJ2-7; D possibly uses TRBD1 or TRBD2 (5 bases each). CDR3 length equals 15 residues. Trimming shortened V by 8 bases and J by 0 bases, and 17 bases separated the two germline ends. CDR1 MNHEY and CDR2 SVGAGI come from the germline V gene. This CDR3 is CASEPGPTPSYEQYF. CDR3 in DNA: TGTGCCAGCGAACCGGGACCTACACCCTCCTACGAGCAGTACTTC.

The rearrangement links TRBV5-1 to TRBJ2-7; 8 nucleotides agree with TRBD2. This CDR3 has 14 residues. The V gene's germline CDR1 is SGHRS and CDR2 YFSETQ. The ends lost 0 bases at V and 2 bases at J; junction bases unmatched: 1. This chain's CDR3 is CASSLAGGPYEQYF. CDR3 nucleotide sequence: TGCGCCAGCAGCTTGGCGGGGGGGCCCTACGAGCAGTACTTC.

In regard to this clone: The CDR3 end shows no conserved phenylalanine or tryptophan, and so a read error is likely. The limits of the CDR3 on the DNA are not certain, so only TCRdb's listed CDR3 is given. This rearrangement joins TRBV6-5 to TRBJ1-2. In germline, CDR1 is MNHEY, CDR2 SVGAGI. Ends included, the CDR3 has 13 residues. This CDR3 reads CASSYSGDAQAYL.

This chain joins TRBV28 and TRBJ1-5; maybe TRBD1 (5 bases). In germline, CDR1 is MDHEN, CDR2 SYDVKM. V gave up 6 bases and J gave up 5 bases, with 17 bases separating them. The CDR3 runs to 15 residues. The chain's CDR3 is CASRHGTFWDQPQHF. The CDR3 DNA sequence: TGTGCCAGCAGGCACGGGACTTTCTGGGATCAGCCCCAGCATTTT.

This clone appeared a single time. The rearrangement links TRBV18 to TRBJ2-2; 9 bases fit TRBD1. This CDR3 region has 18 residues. Germline values: CDR1 KGHSH, CDR2 LQKENI. V shed 2 bases and J 1 base; nucleotides not matched to a gene: 8. The DNA of the CDR3 is TGTGCCAGCTCACCAAGTGGGACAGGGAAGCTGAACACCGGGGAGCTGTTTTTT. This gives the protein CASSPSGTGKLNTGELFF.

The chain combines TRBV6-4 with TRBJ1-6; D gene uncertain. The CDR3 has 16 residues. Germline V gene data show CDR1 as MRHNA and CDR2 as SNTAGT. V lost 2 bases and J lost 2, with 10 bases in between. The CDR3 is CASSDKLKTYNSPLHF. The CDR3 DNA is TGTGCCAGCAGTGACAAGCTTAAGACCTATAATTCACCCCTCCACTTT.